These 27 T cell receptor beta chains came from one sample sequenced in a study of T-cell reconstitution after alpha-beta-depleted transplantation in children. As it was prepared, the TCRbeta library received unique molecular identifiers. TCRdb reprocessed the PCR reads with MiXCR, giving one entry per CDR3 protein. Here the sample spans around 600,000 distinct CDR3 sequences, more than 20% being singletons. The material sequenced was PBMCs, mostly from graft donor cells, taken 360 days after TCRalphabeta/CD19-depleted stem cell transplant. The source of these receptors is a boy under three years old who had a stem cell transplant for acute myeloid leukemia, so the T cells may come from the graft donor.

The rearrangement uses TRBV20-1 and TRBJ1-3, with TRBD1 as a possible D gene (5 bases). Germline CDR1 is DFQATT and CDR2 is SNEGSKA (reference sequence). The CDR3 is 14 residues long. V was cut by 0 bases and J by 4 bases, with 10 bases left in between. Here the CDR3 DNA reads TGCAGTGCTAGAGATGGGGGGGAAGGAAACACCATATATTTT. It codes for CSARDGGEGNTIYF.

There are many counts of this clonotype. The chain joins TRBV29-1 to TRBJ1-2, with unresolved D. Germline assignment: CDR1 SQVTM and CDR2 ANQGSEA. V lost 3 bases to trimming and J lost 1 base, with 6 bases between them. The length of the CDR3 is 12 residues. This CDR3 reads CSVEDLNYGYTF. The CDR3 DNA reads TGCAGCGTTGAGGACCTTAACTATGGCTACACCTTC.

This chain joins TRBV15 and TRBJ2-7; D gene uncertain. The CDR3 length is 14 residues. V dropped 0 bases and J dropped 1 base, with 7 bases sitting between them. Looked up from germline, CDR1 is LNHNV and CDR2 is YYDKDF (reference sequence). CDR3 residues: CATSREVLSYEQYF. The CDR3 DNA is TGTGCCACCAGCAGAGAGGTCCTTTCCTACGAGCAGTACTTC.

This chain links TRBV11-2 with TRBJ2-6; TRBD1 is a possible D gene (6 bases). V gave up 4 bases and J gave up 0 bases, with 16 bases separating them. Germline V CDR1 and CDR2: SGHAT, FQNNGV. The CDR3 runs 18 residues. CDR3 bases: TGTGCCAGCAGCTCCCAGGACAGTGCGAGCTCTGGGGCCAACGTCCTGACTTTC. The encoded protein is CASSSQDSASSGANVLTF.

The CDR3 DNA reads TGTGCCAGCAGCATTCTAGCGGAAAGCTCCTACAATGAGCAGTTCTTC. Its translation is CASSILAESSYNEQFF. The J gene is TRBJ2-1, the V gene TRBV7-6; TRBD2 matches 7 bases. The V gene end was trimmed by 5 bases and the J gene end by 0 bases; junction bases not matched to a gene: 7. Germline V CDR1 and CDR2: SGHVS, FNYEAQ. The CDR3 totals 16 residues. Variable domain in full (rest from reference TRBV7-6 and TRBJ2-1): GAGVSQSPRYKVTKRGQDVALRCDPISGHVSLYWYRQALGQGPEFLTYFNYEAQQDKSGLPNDRFSAERPEGSISTLTIQRTEQRDSAMYRCASSILAESSYNEQFFGPGTRLTVL.

The sample holds a few counts of this clonotype. This chain's CDR3 is CASSFLGPGNRRGEQYF. The CDR3 DNA reads TGTGCCAGCAGCTTCCTAGGCCCCGGGAACAGGAGGGGCGAGCAGTACTTC. V and J are TRBV7-9 and TRBJ2-7; possible D gene TRBD2, 6 bases. Trimming stripped 3 bases from V and 6 bases from J, with 24 bases between. CDR3 length: 17 residues. Germline V gene lookup returns CDR1 SEHNR and CDR2 FQNEAQ (reference sequence).

This sequence joins TRBV29-1 and TRBJ1-2; 7 bases align to TRBD1. The length of the CDR3 is 17 residues. Germline loops: CDR1 SQVTM, CDR2 ANQGSEA. Trimming took 0 bases from V and 0 from J; bases not matched to a gene: 10. This chain's CDR3 is CSVEDLLRDSSNYGYTF. The CDR3 DNA follows: TGCAGCGTTGAAGACCTCCTCCGGGACAGCTCTAACTATGGCTACACCTTC.

This clonotype has just a few counts. The gene calls are TRBV4-3 and TRBJ1-3, with a tentative D call TRBD1 (5 bases). The V end was cut by 0 bases, the J end by 0 bases, with 6 bases between. CDR1 and CDR2 from the germline V gene are LGHNA and YSLEER. The CDR3 extends over 15 amino acids. CDR3 sequence reads: CASSQEGHSGNTIYF. Written as DNA, the CDR3 is TGCGCCAGCAGCCAAGAAGGACACTCTGGAAACACCATATATTTT.

The sample holds many counts of this clonotype. V usage is TRBV29-1 and J usage is TRBJ1-6, with a weak D call TRBD1 (6 bases). The germline gives CDR1 SQVTM, CDR2 ANQGSEA. The CDR3 runs 13 residues. V shed 0 bases and J shed 9 bases, with 9 bases lying between them. CDR3 bases: TGCAGCGTTGAAGAGGGGGCAGGTTCACCCCTCCACTTT. It translates to CSVEEGAGSPLHF. Variable domain in full (rest from reference TRBV29-1 and TRBJ1-6): SAVISQKPSRDICQRGTSLTIQCQVDSQVTMMFWYRQQPGQSLTLIATANQGSEATYESGFVIDKFPISRPNLTFSTLTVSNMSPEDSSIYLCSVEEGAGSPLHFGNGTRLTVT.

This clonotype was counted a few times. The chain uses TRBV5-1 and TRBJ2-1; D not resolved. V dropped 1 base and J dropped 5 bases, with 7 bases sitting between them. CDR3 length: 13 amino acids. Germline CDR1 is SGHRS and CDR2 is YFSETQ. The DNA of the CDR3 is TGCGCCAGCAGCTTGCCCCTAGACAATGAGCAGTTCTTC. Protein: CASSLPLDNEQFF.

The table lists this clonotype with many counts. The chain combines TRBV12-5 with TRBJ2-2; weak D call: TRBD1 (5 bases). Trimming removed 3 bases from V and 4 bases from J, with 9 bases in between. This CDR3 contains 14 residues. Germline values: CDR1 LGHNT, CDR2 FRNRAP. CDR3 sequence reads: CASGLGVLTGELFF. For the CDR3, the DNA is TGTGCTAGTGGTTTAGGGGTTCTCACCGGGGAGCTGTTTTTT. Full variable domain (remainder filled in from reference TRBV12-5 and TRBJ2-2): DARVTQTPRHKVTEMGQEVTMRCQPILGHNTVFWYRQTMMQGLELLAYFRNRAPLDDSGMPKDRFSAEMPDATLATLKIQPSEPRDSAVYFCASGLGVLTGELFFGEGSRLTVL.

This clonotype was observed many times. This rearrangement joins TRBV27 to TRBJ2-5, with 8 bases identical to TRBD1. The CDR3 is made up of 14 amino acids. Trimming took 4 bases from V and 4 from J; bases not matched to a gene: 5. CDR1 is MNHEY, CDR2 SMNVEV, per germline (reference sequence). The CDR3 spells CASSSRQGRETQYF. Written as DNA, the CDR3 is TGTGCCAGCAGTTCGCGACAGGGGAGAGAGACCCAGTACTTC.

This clonotype has just one count. The rearrangement uses TRBV13 and TRBJ2-1; D not resolved. The germline V gene encodes CDR1 PRHDT and CDR2 FYEKMQ (reference sequence). V was pared by 2 bases and J by 1 base, with 9 bases between. The CDR3 has 15 residues. The CDR3 bases are TGTGCCAGCAGCTTAAGGGAAAGATCCTACAATGAGCAGTTCTTC. Encoded protein: CASSLRERSYNEQFF. The variable domain in full, with the rest retrieved from reference TRBV13 and TRBJ2-1, is AAGVIQSPRHLIKEKRETATLKCYPIPRHDTVYWYQQGPGQDPQFLISFYEKMQSDKGSIPDRFSAQQFSDYHSELNMSSLELGDSALYFCASSLRERSYNEQFFGPGTRLTVL.

This chain links TRBV24-1 with TRBJ2-1; 8 nucleotides agree with TRBD1. Per the germline V gene, CDR1 is KGHDR and CDR2 is SFDVKD. V lost 4 bases and J lost 4; bases outside the gene matches: 8. There are 16 residues in the CDR3. As DNA, the CDR3 is TGTGCCACCAGTGACGTGCCAGGGGGCCTGTACAATGAGCAGTTCTTC. It yields the protein CATSDVPGGLYNEQFF.

This clonotype has a handful of counts. The rearrangement joins TRBV10-3 to TRBJ2-7, with D unresolved. Germline loops: CDR1 ENHRY, CDR2 SYGVKD. With 2 bases removed from V and 2 bases from J, the gap between germline ends came to 10 bases. The CDR3 consists of 14 residues. This CDR3 is CAISEDALAYEQYF. The CDR3 coding sequence is TGTGCCATCAGTGAGGATGCACTTGCCTACGAGCAGTACTTC.

This clonotype was detected many times. The chain links TRBV6-5 to TRBJ1-6; D call uncertain. Per germline, CDR1 MNHEY and CDR2 SVGAGI. Trimming took 7 bases from V and 7 from J, leaving 14 bases between them. CDR3 length: 14 residues. In DNA, the CDR3 is TGTGCCAGCACGACCGCAGGAGGGAATTCACCCCTCCACTTT. It encodes CASTTAGGNSPLHF.

The sample holds a few counts of this clonotype. This chain connects TRBV29-1 to TRBJ1-1, with D possibly matching TRBD1 (5 bases). Looked up from germline, CDR1 is SQVTM and CDR2 is ANQGSEA. This CDR3 is 17 amino acids long. Trimming shortened V by 0 bases and J by 0 bases, and 17 bases separated the two germline ends. The CDR3 region has the DNA TGCAGCGTTGAAGATATATACCCGACAGAGATGAACACTGAAGCTTTCTTT. Its translation: CSVEDIYPTEMNTEAFF.

This clonotype was recorded a few times. V gene TRBV18 combines with J gene TRBJ2-5, with D possibly TRBD1 on 6 matching bases. Between the trimmed V and J ends, which lost 4 bases and 2 bases, there was a span of 17 bases. The CDR3 totals 16 residues. CDR1 is KGHSH, CDR2 LQKENI, per germline. CDR3 amino acids: CASSLISTGFQETQYF. The CDR3, as DNA: TGTGCCAGCTCACTGATTTCGACAGGCTTTCAAGAGACCCAGTACTTC.

This chain joins TRBV6-5 and TRBJ2-2, with 8 bases identical to TRBD1. The CDR3 sequence is 15 residues long. The germline gives CDR1 MNHEY, CDR2 SVGAGI. The junction had 5 bases not matched to a gene; V was cut back by 1 base and J by 7 bases. CDR3 protein: CASSYYTGGGGELFF. CDR3 nucleotides: TGTGCCAGCAGTTACTACACAGGGGGAGGCGGGGAGCTGTTTTTT.

The chain links TRBV20-1 to TRBJ2-5; 8 bases fit TRBD2. Germline V CDR1 and CDR2: DFQATT, SNEGSKA (reference sequence). This CDR3 is built from 13 residues. The V gene end was trimmed by 1 base and the J gene end by 4 bases; junction bases not matched to a gene: 2. Here the CDR3 reads CSARGAGGETQYF. The CDR3, as DNA: TGCAGTGCTAGAGGGGCGGGGGGAGAGACCCAGTACTTC.

The sample holds many counts of this clonotype. The rearrangement links TRBV6-2 or TRBV6-3 to TRBJ1-5; no clear D. CDR1 is MNHEY, CDR2 SVGEGT, per germline. The CDR3 totals 14 residues. Trimming pared 4 bases from V and 3 bases from J, leaving 10 bases between. The CDR3 reads CASSWSGNNQPQHF. In DNA, the CDR3 is TGTGCCAGCAGTTGGTCCGGGAACAATCAGCCCCAGCATTTT.

The V and J genes are TRBV5-1 and TRBJ2-1; D gene unclear. The V end was cut by 5 bases, the J end by 1 base, with 7 bases between. The V gene's germline CDR1 is SGHRS and CDR2 YFSETQ. The length of the CDR3 is 13 residues. CDR3 in DNA: TGCGCCAGCAGACCAGGTTCCTACAATGAGCAGTTCTTC. Its translation: CASRPGSYNEQFF.

This clonotype appeared a few times. This rearrangement joins TRBV2 to TRBJ2-3; D gene uncertain. CDR3 length: 18 residues. Trimming pared 1 base from V and 0 bases from J, leaving 17 bases between. Germline assignment: CDR1 SNHLY and CDR2 FYNNEI. The CDR3 DNA follows: TGTGCCAGCAGTGAAGAGGGTCTAGGGTTTGTCAGCACAGATACGCAGTATTTT. This encodes CASSEEGLGFVSTDTQYF.

This clonotype was counted ten times or more. The chain combines TRBV20-1 with TRBJ2-3; D is undetermined. This CDR3 is 12 amino acids long. Per germline, CDR1 DFQATT and CDR2 SNEGSKA (reference sequence). Trimming left V 3 bases short and J 10 bases short, with 14 bases between. The CDR3 sequence is CSASSTNPSQYF. In DNA form, the CDR3 reads TGCAGTGCTAGTTCCACGAACCCGTCGCAGTATTTT.

This chain links TRBV27 with TRBJ1-1; D is unresolved. Germline V gene lookup returns CDR1 MNHEY and CDR2 SMNVEV (reference sequence). This CDR3 is 11 amino acids long. V was clipped by 9 bases and J by 7 bases, with 12 bases between them. The chain's CDR3 is CASLGPFEAFF. CDR3 sequence (DNA): TGTGCCAGTCTAGGGCCATTTGAAGCTTTCTTT.

This clonotype was seen many times. The CDR3 spells CASSSGTGRETQYF. As DNA, the CDR3 is TGTGCCAGCAGTTCCGGGACAGGGAGGGAGACCCAGTACTTC. The V gene is TRBV12-3 or TRBV12-4, the J gene TRBJ2-5; TRBD1 matches 9 bases. The junction had 5 bases not matched to a gene; V was cut back by 4 bases and J by 5 bases. There are 14 residues in the CDR3.

This clonotype was found a few times. The chain couples TRBV12-3 or TRBV12-4 to TRBJ2-3, with D possibly TRBD2 on 5 matching bases. CDR3 size: 14 residues. Trimming took off 7 bases at V and 5 bases at J, with 16 bases between the two ends. The CDR3 DNA reads as TGTGCCAGCATGGCTAGCCGGGAACGAGATACGCAGTATTTT. Protein product: CASMASRERDTQYF.